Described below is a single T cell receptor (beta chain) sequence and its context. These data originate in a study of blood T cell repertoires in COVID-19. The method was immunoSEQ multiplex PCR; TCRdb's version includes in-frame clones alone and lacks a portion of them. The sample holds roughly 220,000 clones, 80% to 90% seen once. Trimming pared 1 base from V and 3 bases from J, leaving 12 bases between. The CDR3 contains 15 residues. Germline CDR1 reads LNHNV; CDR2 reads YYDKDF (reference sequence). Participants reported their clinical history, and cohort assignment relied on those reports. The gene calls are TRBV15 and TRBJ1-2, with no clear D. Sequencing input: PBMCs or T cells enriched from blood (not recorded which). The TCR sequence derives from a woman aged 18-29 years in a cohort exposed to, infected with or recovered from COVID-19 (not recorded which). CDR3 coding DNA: TGTGCCACCAGCAGAGTTAGGAGGACTGACTATGGCTACACCTTC. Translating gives CATSRVRRTDYGYTF.